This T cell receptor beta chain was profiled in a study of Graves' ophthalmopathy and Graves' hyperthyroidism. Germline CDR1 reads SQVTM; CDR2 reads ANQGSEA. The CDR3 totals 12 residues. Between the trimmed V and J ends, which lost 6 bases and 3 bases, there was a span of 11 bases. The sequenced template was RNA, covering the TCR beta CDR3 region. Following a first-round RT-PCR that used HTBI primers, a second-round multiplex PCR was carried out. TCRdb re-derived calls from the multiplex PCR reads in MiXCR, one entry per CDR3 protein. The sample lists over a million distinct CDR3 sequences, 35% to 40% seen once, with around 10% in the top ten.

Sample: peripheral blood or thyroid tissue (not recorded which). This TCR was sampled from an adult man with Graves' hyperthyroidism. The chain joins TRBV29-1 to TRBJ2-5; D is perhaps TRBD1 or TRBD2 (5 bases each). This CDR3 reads CSVWGREETQYF. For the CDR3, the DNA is TGCAGCGTGTGGGGACGGGAAGAGACCCAGTACTTC.